These 32 T cell receptor beta chains originate from one sample sequenced in a study of blood T cell repertoires in COVID-19. The method was immunoSEQ multiplex PCR; TCRdb's version includes in-frame clones alone and lacks a portion of them. The sample consists of 90,000 to 120,000 clones, around 87% of them appearing once. Sequencing input: peripheral blood. The receptors stem from a man between 45 and 60 years old with acute or convalescent COVID-19.

The chain recombines TRBV19 with TRBJ2-1; 11 bases fit TRBD2. Losses at the gene ends were 5 bases for V and 8 bases for J; bases not matched to a gene: 11. CDR1 is LNHDA, CDR2 SQIVND, per germline (reference sequence). This CDR3 has 16 amino acids. The CDR3 DNA is TGTGCCAGTAGTCCCCTTATAGCGGGAGGGAGCGATGAGCAGTTCTTC. This codes for CASSPLIAGGSDEQFF.

V gene TRBV11-2 combines with J gene TRBJ2-3; 10 positions match TRBD2. The CDR3 runs to 16 residues. V lost 5 bases, J lost 3 bases, and 8 bases stayed unmatched. Germline V CDR1 and CDR2: SGHAT, FQNNGV. The CDR3 sequence: CASSTRAGGPTDTQYF. The CDR3, as DNA: TGTGCCAGCAGCACCCGAGCGGGAGGGCCGACAGATACGCAGTATTTT.

In this sample, this clone turned up once. CDR3 in amino acids: CASSSGLAGGGSLDTQYF. CDR3 sequence (DNA): TGTGCCAGCAGCTCAGGACTAGCGGGAGGGGGGTCCCTGGATACGCAGTATTTT. The chain carries TRBV5-4 and TRBJ2-3; 15 positions agree with TRBD2. Germline trimming cut 3 bases from V and 6 bases from J; bases unmatched to any gene: 11. The CDR3 covers 18 residues. Germline CDR1 reads SGHNT; CDR2 reads YYREEE (reference sequence).

This chain links TRBV7-2 with TRBJ2-1, with 14 nucleotides matching TRBD2. The germline V gene encodes CDR1 SGHTA and CDR2 FQGNSA. The J segment lost 8 bases and the V segment lost 5 bases, leaving 5 bases of the junction unmatched. CDR3 size: 15 residues. The CDR3 DNA reads TGTGCCAGCAGCCCGTGGACTAGCGGGAGGTATGAGCAGTTCTTC. This encodes CASSPWTSGRYEQFF.

This clone was picked up one time. The chain carries TRBV30 and TRBJ1-6, with 8 bases lining up with TRBD1. Germline CDR1 GTSNPN, CDR2 SVGIG (reference sequence). This CDR3 is 15 amino acids long. V lost 5 bases, J lost 8 bases, and 11 bases stayed unmatched. The CDR3 coding sequence is TGTGCCTGGGGCGGCCGGACAGGGCTTCATTCACCCCTCCACTTT. This gives the protein CAWGGRTGLHSPLHF.

V is TRBV6-6 and J is TRBJ2-7, with D possibly matching TRBD1 (6 bases). CDR3 length equals 12 residues. V was shortened by 5 bases and J by 2 bases, with 7 bases between the two germline ends. The germline CDR1 and CDR2 sequences are MNHNY and SVGAGI (reference sequence). The DNA for the CDR3 is TGTGCCAGCAGTGGACAGCCCTACGAGCAGTACTTC. Translation gives CASSGQPYEQYF.

The chain carries TRBV2 and TRBJ1-1, with D perhaps matching TRBD1 (5 bases). The CDR3 covers 17 residues. V lost 4 bases and J 0 bases, leaving 18 bases between the germline ends. Germline V lookup: CDR1 SNHLY, CDR2 FYNNEI. The CDR3 sequence: CASSARGLPLMNTEAFF. CDR3 nucleotide sequence: TGTGCCAGCAGTGCCCGGGGGTTGCCGCTAATGAACACTGAAGCTTTCTTT.

The chain recombines TRBV7-2 with TRBJ2-1; 10 nucleotides agree with TRBD2. Germline V CDR1 and CDR2: SGHTA, FQGNSA. This CDR3 region has 15 residues. The V and J ends lost 3 bases and 5 bases, in that order; junction bases with no gene match: 4. The CDR3 is CASSLYLAGDNEQFF. The CDR3 DNA reads as TGTGCCAGCAGCTTGTACCTAGCGGGAGACAATGAGCAGTTCTTC.

J is TRBJ2-1 and V is TRBV10-2; the D is unclear. The CDR3 runs to 12 residues. Germline V gene lookup returns CDR1 WSHSY and CDR2 SAAADI. V was shortened by 6 bases and J by 8 bases, with 11 bases between the two germline ends. The chain's CDR3 is CASSITVDEQFF. The CDR3 DNA is TGCGCCAGCAGCATTACAGTGGATGAGCAGTTCTTC.

The CDR3, as DNA: TGTGCCAGCAGTGAAGAGGGGCCCCTCGAGTTCTTC. The encoded protein is CASSEEGPLEFF. This chain joins TRBV2 and TRBJ2-1; D might be TRBD1 (5 bases). Germline lookup yields CDR1 SNHLY and CDR2 FYNNEI. The germline V and J ends were trimmed by 1 base and 14 bases, with 12 bases remaining between them. This CDR3 spans 12 amino acids.

The chain joins TRBV5-6 to TRBJ2-7, with D possibly TRBD1 on 5 matching bases. V was pared by 6 bases and J by 4 bases, with 14 bases between. This CDR3 has 13 residues. Per the germline V gene, CDR1 is SGHDT and CDR2 is YYEEEE. The CDR3 nucleotides read TGTGCCAGCACCTTCGTACAGGAGTACGAGCAGTACTTC. Translated: CASTFVQEYEQYF.

V usage is TRBV23-1 and J usage is TRBJ1-5, with D perhaps TRBD1 (5 bases). TRBV23-1 is an open reading frame whose function is uncertain. The CDR3 has 13 residues. Trimming shortened V by 7 bases and J by 6 bases, and 13 bases separated the two germline ends. The DNA of the CDR3 is TGCGCCAGCACCATAGGGGTGGCTCAGCCCCAGCATTTT. Its protein is CASTIGVAQPQHF.

V and J are TRBV24-1 and TRBJ2-2, with D possibly matching TRBD2 (5 bases). The CDR3 extends over 14 amino acids. V shed 10 bases and J shed 4 bases, with 15 bases lying between them. Germline CDR1 reads KGHDR; CDR2 reads SFDVKD. The CDR3 here is CATAQTGFTGELFF. The CDR3 DNA is TGTGCCACAGCTCAAACGGGGTTCACCGGGGAGCTGTTTTTT.

The gene calls are TRBV5-1 and TRBJ1-2; D unclear. Germline loops: CDR1 SGHRS, CDR2 YFSETQ. The length of the CDR3 is 14 residues. V was trimmed by 0 bases and J by 0 bases, leaving 6 bases between them. CDR3 region: CASSLDGSNYGYTF. The DNA for the CDR3 is TGCGCCAGCAGCTTGGACGGTTCTAACTATGGCTACACCTTC.

The chain employs TRBV6-6 and TRBJ1-1, with 7 bases matching TRBD1. The CDR3 is made up of 12 amino acids. V shed 7 bases, J shed 11 bases, and the junction held 10 bases outside the gene matches. The germline V gene has CDR1 MNHNY and CDR2 SVGAGI (reference sequence). This CDR3 reads CASTFGQAWAFF. In DNA form, the CDR3 reads TGTGCCAGCACCTTCGGACAGGCTTGGGCTTTCTTT.

This clone was detected once. The CDR3 reads CASRPVIKETQYF. CDR3 in DNA: TGTGCCAGCAGACCGGTAATCAAAGAGACCCAGTACTTC. This chain connects TRBV6-5 to TRBJ2-5; no definite D call. Germline-derived CDR1 and CDR2 are MNHEY and SVGAGI. The CDR3 has 13 residues. Trimming left V 6 bases short and J 3 bases short, with 11 bases between.

The V gene is TRBV28, the J gene TRBJ2-7; 8 nucleotides align to TRBD1. In germline, CDR1 is MDHEN, CDR2 SYDVKM. The CDR3 is 17 residues long. V lost 1 base, J lost 4 bases, and 12 bases stayed unmatched. For the CDR3, the DNA is TGTGCCAGCAGTTTATTGATTTATCCGGGACAGGAATACGAGCAGTACTTC. Translation: CASSLLIYPGQEYEQYF.

In its sample, this clone was seen once. This sequence joins TRBV7-6 and TRBJ1-6, with D unresolved. Germline values: CDR1 SGHVS, CDR2 FNYEAQ. V dropped 5 bases and J dropped 7 bases, with 15 bases sitting between them. The CDR3 contains 15 residues. The CDR3: CASSRRGVGNSPLHF. In DNA, the CDR3 is TGTGCCAGCAGCCGCCGCGGGGTGGGGAATTCACCCCTCCACTTT.

CDR3 residues: CASSVDGRAFHEQYF. The CDR3 DNA sequence: TGTGCCAGCAGCGTAGACGGGAGGGCCTTCCACGAGCAGTACTTC. The gene calls are TRBV9 and TRBJ2-7, with 8 bases matching TRBD2. This CDR3 has 15 amino acids. CDR1 and CDR2 (germline): SGDLS, YYNGEE. V was clipped by 0 bases and J by 5 bases; unmatched bases: 7.

This chain links TRBV6-1 with TRBJ2-5, with D possibly matching TRBD1 (6 bases). Germline CDR1 and CDR2: MNHNS and SASEGT. The CDR3 is made up of 14 amino acids. The V and J ends lost 3 bases and 5 bases respectively, with 13 bases between them. The DNA for the CDR3 is TGTGCCAGCAGTGACGGCCAGGGGTGGGAGACCCAGTACTTC. Protein: CASSDGQGWETQYF.

The chain has TRBV11-2 and TRBJ2-2; D perhaps matches TRBD2 (5 bases). Trimming left V 5 bases short and J 1 base short, with 17 bases between. The CDR3 totals 17 residues. CDR1 is SGHAT and CDR2 is FQNNGV in the germline V gene. The CDR3 spells CASSRKGQRLNTGELFF. The CDR3 nucleotides are TGTGCCAGCAGCCGCAAAGGTCAGCGGTTGAACACCGGGGAGCTGTTTTTT.

The V call is TRBV5-1, the J call TRBJ2-1; 11 bases align to TRBD2. There are 16 residues in the CDR3. Germline V CDR1 and CDR2: SGHRS, YFSETQ. J was trimmed by 0 bases and V by 5 bases; bases with no gene match: 4. The CDR3 sequence is CASSLAGGRSYNEQFF. CDR3 nucleotides: TGCGCCAGCAGTTTAGCGGGAGGGCGCTCCTACAATGAGCAGTTCTTC.

The V gene is TRBV5-6, the J gene TRBJ2-3, with D possibly TRBD1 on 6 matching bases. V lost 4 bases and J lost 6, with 18 bases in between. This CDR3 has 15 residues. Looked up from germline, CDR1 is SGHDT and CDR2 is YYEEEE. CDR3 nucleotides: TGTGCCAGCAGCCGGGACACCGGGGCCGTGGATACGCAGTATTTT. The encoded protein is CASSRDTGAVDTQYF.

This chain joins TRBV2 and TRBJ2-1; TRBD1 is a possible D gene (5 bases). In germline, CDR1 is SNHLY, CDR2 FYNNEI. V dropped 0 bases and J dropped 14 bases, with 14 bases sitting between them. The CDR3 runs to 13 residues. The CDR3 loop is CASSEASQGREFF. For the CDR3, the DNA is TGTGCCAGCAGTGAAGCGTCCCAGGGTAGGGAGTTCTTC.

The rearrangement joins TRBV9 to TRBJ2-1, with D possibly being TRBD2 (6 bases). Germline V gene lookup returns CDR1 SGDLS and CDR2 YYNGEE. Trimming left V 0 bases short and J 4 bases short, with 14 bases between. The CDR3 is 16 residues long. CDR3 loop: CASSVDPAGAYNEQFF. The CDR3, as DNA: TGTGCCAGCAGCGTAGATCCAGCGGGTGCTTACAATGAGCAGTTCTTC.

The rearrangement links TRBV3-1 (or the pseudogene TRBV3-2) to TRBJ2-1; D gene uncertain. Germline V gene sequence: CDR1 LGHDT, CDR2 YNNKEL (reference sequence). CDR3 length: 12 amino acids. V was shortened by 8 bases and J by 7 bases, with 12 bases between the two germline ends. DNA for the CDR3: TGTGCCAGCTCCCCGCAGTCTAATGAGCAGTTCTTC. Its translation is CASSPQSNEQFF.

This clone was found a few times. The CDR3, as DNA: TGCGCCAGCAGCCCGGGATCGCACACAGATACGCAGTATTTT. Its translation is CASSPGSHTDTQYF. The chain couples TRBV5-1 to TRBJ2-3, with D maybe TRBD2 (5 bases). There are 14 residues in the CDR3. Trimming pared 4 bases from V and 2 bases from J, leaving 11 bases between. Germline CDR1 SGHRS, CDR2 YFSETQ.

There are a few counts of this clone. CDR3: CASSSTSGGSGTQYF. CDR3 DNA: TGCGCCAGCAGCTCGACTAGCGGGGGCAGTGGGACCCAGTACTTC. The rearrangement links TRBV5-1 to TRBJ2-5; 12 bases are a match to TRBD2. This CDR3 spans 15 amino acids. The V gene's germline CDR1 is SGHRS and CDR2 YFSETQ. Germline trimming cut 3 bases from V and 7 bases from J; bases unmatched to any gene: 7. Full variable domain (missing parts from reference TRBV5-1 and TRBJ2-5): KAGVTQTPRYLIKTRGQQVTLSCSPISGHRSVSWYQQTPGQGLQFLFEYFSETQRNKGNFPGRFSGRQFSNSRSEMNVSTLELGDSALYLCASSSTSGGSGTQYFGPGTRLLVL.

In the case of this clone: Its ends do not fully match the called genes, so a read error is possible. The chain employs TRBV18 and TRBJ2-2, with 13 bases aligning to TRBD2. CDR3 size: 16 residues. The V gene's germline CDR1 is KGHSH and CDR2 LQKENI. Written as DNA, the CDR3 is TGTGCCAGCTCTCCACGACTAGCGGGAGGAACCGGGGAGCTGTTTTTT. It encodes CASSPRLAGGTGELFF.

This chain connects TRBV6-1 to TRBJ2-1; 7 bases align to TRBD2. V lost 3 bases and J lost 8; bases outside the gene matches: 1. The CDR3 runs 12 residues. Looked up from germline, CDR1 is MNHNS and CDR2 is SASEGT. The CDR3: CASSDAGDEQFF. Here the CDR3 DNA reads TGTGCCAGCAGTGACGCGGGAGATGAGCAGTTCTTC.

CDR3 loop: CASSAQIGGFGEQYF. For the CDR3, the DNA is TGTGCCAGCAGCGCTCAAATTGGGGGGTTTGGTGAGCAGTACTTC. This chain links TRBV7-9 with TRBJ2-7; tentatively, D is TRBD2 (6 bases). Germline loops: CDR1 SEHNR, CDR2 FQNEAQ (reference sequence). CDR3 length equals 15 residues. Trimming took 5 bases from V and 7 from J, leaving 21 bases between them.

The CDR3 DNA reads TGTGCCAGCTCACCAAAACAGGAATACAATGAGCAGTTCTTC. It specifies CASSPKQEYNEQFF. V gene TRBV18 combines with J gene TRBJ2-1, with a possible D match to TRBD1 (5 bases). Between the trimmed V and J ends, which lost 2 bases and 4 bases, there was a span of 9 bases. The CDR3 is 14 residues long. Germline V gives CDR1 KGHSH, CDR2 LQKENI.